This T cell receptor (beta chain) was obtained from a study of blood T cell repertoires in COVID-19. Study in general: Samples representing acute and convalescent COVID-19 were sourced from the United States, Italy and Spain. T cells, B-cell-depleted T cells, or PBMCs supplied cDNA or gDNA.

Patients of the Seattle cohort, enrolled during active infection, were followed longitudinally. Per the authors' pipeline: From reference gene primer amplification, estimates of nucleated cell counts were derived. Only in-frame clones appear in the TCRdb table, and some are missing; sequencing was by immunoSEQ multiplex PCR. The DNA gave D and trimming, while V, J and clone size come from that table. This sample carries fewer than 250,000 clones, about 87% of them seen once, and the ten largest clones take 2% to 3%. Deletions cut 6 bases from V and 6 bases from J, with 9 bases between. CDR3 length equals 11 residues. Germline V CDR1 and CDR2: DFQATT, SNEGSKA (reference sequence).

The receptor was derived from a man between 25 and 39 years old with COVID-19, enrolled during active disease. Sequenced material: peripheral blood. The genes are TRBV20-1 and TRBJ2-1; a weak D match, TRBD2 (5 bases). This CDR3 reads CSAEGGNEQFF. CDR3 sequence (DNA): TGCAGTGCCGAGGGCGGCAATGAGCAGTTCTTC.